This TCR beta chain was retrieved from a study of vaccination and CD4 T cells after COVID-19. Treatment here: roughly nine-day PBMC culture with coronavirus spike peptide pools or control peptides (ViraFEST assay). Concerning this clonotype: Its target is not known.

The Oncomine TCR Beta short-read assay was what sequenced the DNA obtained from cultured CD4+ T cells. TCRdb redid the calling of the PCR reads with MiXCR, one entry per CDR3 protein. The sample consists of 10,000 to 15,000 distinct CDR3 sequences, around 74% of them appearing once. The CDR3 sequence is 14 residues long. Germline lookup yields CDR1 SGHAT and CDR2 FQNNGV. The V end lost 2 bases, the J end lost 6 bases, and 13 bases lay between the germline ends. This receptor was obtained from a human donor who received a COVID-19 vaccine. The input for sequencing was CD4+ T cells from blood, cultured in vitro, taken after SARS-CoV-2 vaccination. The rearrangement uses TRBV11-2 and TRBJ2-5; possibly TRBD2 for D (7 bases). CDR3 sequence (DNA): TGTGCCAGCAGCTTAAGTGGGGGGGCAAAGACCCAGTACTTC. This gives the protein CASSLSGGAKTQYF.